A selection of T cell receptor beta chains follows, all from one sample in a study of blood T cell repertoires in COVID-19. Here immunoSEQ multiplex PCR was the method, and the copy in TCRdb shows in-frame clones only, minus some. The sample includes about 300,000 clones, approximately 83% of them seen just once. Sequencing input: PBMCs or T cells enriched from blood (not recorded which). The receptors stem from a man aged 25-40 years who had recovered from COVID-19. Each CDR3 is given with its conserved first and last residue. Each record gives: V gene, clone size, CDR3 protein. Clone size, where shown, is once, few, many, or a class for clones that have expanded.

TRBV2,-,CASKRSGVGGTSTDTQYF
TRBV6-5,-,CASGERGQGEKLFF
TRBV29-1,-,CSVIKVKEAYEQYF
TRBV6-1,-,CASSEVGGRNTEAFF
TRBV4-1,-,CASSQRLAGGEQYF
TRBV12-3/TRBV12-4,-,CASSFYNSPLHF
TRBV6-5,-,CASSYADRLAYGYTF
TRBV9,-,CASSVGQGPSTGELFF
TRBV2,-,CASSEPATESSTDTQYF
TRBV3-1/TRBV3-2,-,CASSQQGFGTEAFF
TRBV9,-,CASSVVPGGYNEQFF
TRBV7-2,-,CASSYSGQGYNEQFF
TRBV5-1,-,CASSPTRVENTEAFF
TRBV5-8,-,CASRTRDTSYNEQFF
TRBV3-1/TRBV3-2,-,CASSSSVTGTGGPPYEQYF
TRBV6-5,-,CASRVQAHGYTF
TRBV6-1,-,CASSDTLDRFNEKLFF
TRBV5-6,-,CASSLGGDTIYF
TRBV20-1,-,CSASCPQNDQPQHF
TRBV5-1,-,CASSLAQGLYGYTF
TRBV6-4,-,CASSESSGGASEQFF
TRBV10-3,-,CAISGDRIYGYTF
TRBV20-1,-,CSAPGVTEAFF
TRBV13,-,CASSSSGRGGDYGYTF
TRBV5-8,-,CASSLWGGKETQYF
TRBV6-5,-,CASSYSAVSDTQYF
TRBV7-2,-,CASSSTSGAQETQYF
TRBV5-1,-,CASSATRGSYNSPLHF
TRBV19,-,CASSPRGSYNEQFF
TRBV5-6,-,CASSFGVLNTEAFF
TRBV18,-,CASSPGLMEGETQYF
TRBV11-2,-,CASSPRGAGGTTDTQYF
TRBV10-3,-,CAIRSDRAVNTEAFF
TRBV5-1,once,CASKHDLSNYGYTF
TRBV6-5,-,CASSYVEGTGELFF
TRBV9,-,CASSVGTSGGAETQYF
TRBV19,-,CASSIDMLPSTDTQYF
TRBV6-1,-,CASSEGFQAGEKLFF
TRBV6-6,-,CATQSQRGVSYEQYF
TRBV6-6,-,CASSRLAGGLDTGELFF
TRBV5-4,-,CASSFNSNQPQHF
TRBV5-1,-,CASSIGQGGGQPQHF
TRBV4-3,-,CASSPPRDRGLGSNQPQHF
TRBV9,once,CASSVGLAGGSTDTQYF
TRBV4-3,-,CASSPIGTSGGGLVDNEQFF
TRBV18,-,CASRTTGLGYTEAFF
TRBV3-1/TRBV3-2,-,CASSPPGNTGELFF
TRBV5-1,-,CASSLLLSHLSAKNIQYF
TRBV5-5,many,CASSLGGSGADTQYF
TRBV19,-,CASSPWAGVGFTEAFF